This TCR beta chain was recovered during a study of T cells after yellow fever vaccination. TCRdb passed the 5' RACE reads through MiXCR, listing each CDR3 protein once. The data hold about 510,000 distinct CDR3 sequences, with 21% observed a single time. The CDR3 loop spans 14 amino acids. Trimming pared 0 bases from V and 2 bases from J, leaving 9 bases between. Germline CDR1 SGHRS, CDR2 YFSETQ. The sequence derives from a man aged 18 to 29 who received the YFV17D yellow fever vaccine. The V gene is TRBV5-1, the J gene TRBJ2-7; possible D gene TRBD1, 5 bases. Sequencing used PBMCs, obtained about 21 days after the first yellow fever vaccination. This chain's CDR3 is CASSLEGAAYEQYF. The CDR3 nucleotides are TGCGCCAGCAGCTTGGAAGGGGCCGCCTACGAGCAGTACTTC.